The 11 T cell receptor beta chains listed next were all sequenced from one sample in a study of blood T cell repertoires in COVID-19. Method: immunoSEQ multiplex PCR; TCRdb's copy keeps in-frame clones and lacks some. This table has fewer than 500,000 clones, more than 85% appearing once. Sequencing used peripheral blood. The receptors come from a woman younger than 45 with acute or convalescent COVID-19.

This chain links TRBV13 with TRBJ2-3; 10 nucleotides align to TRBD2. This CDR3 region has 15 residues. The J segment lost 2 bases and the V segment lost 5 bases, leaving 4 bases of the junction unmatched. Per germline, CDR1 PRHDT and CDR2 FYEKMQ (reference sequence). DNA of the CDR3: TGTGCCAGCAGCATTAGCGGGGGGCCCACAGATACGCAGTATTTT. Encoded protein: CASSISGGPTDTQYF.

The rearrangement links TRBV5-4 to TRBJ2-6; D gene unclear. The CDR3 length is 14 residues. The V gene's germline CDR1 is SGHNT and CDR2 YYREEE (reference sequence). Trimming shortened V by 2 bases and J by 4 bases, and 7 bases separated the two germline ends. The CDR3 DNA is TGTGCCAGCAGCTTTCCTCAGGGGGCCAACGTCCTGACTTTC. Translation gives CASSFPQGANVLTF. Using reference TRBV5-4 and TRBJ2-6 for the parts outside the CDR3, the full variable domain is ETGVTQSPTHLIKTRGQQVTLRCSSQSGHNTVSWYQQALGQGPQFIFQYYREEENGRGNFPPRFSGLQFPNYSSELNVNALELDDSALYLCASSFPQGANVLTFGAGSRLTVL.

The CDR3 DNA reads as TGTGCCAGCCGAAGGGGTACTAGCACAGATACGCAGTATTTT. Translation: CASRRGTSTDTQYF. The rearrangement joins TRBV6-5 to TRBJ2-3, with D maybe TRBD1 (5 bases). The CDR3 length is 14 residues. CDR1 is MNHEY and CDR2 is SVGAGI in the germline V gene. Trimming shortened V by 8 bases and J by 0 bases, and 12 bases separated the two germline ends.

The rearrangement joins TRBV28 to TRBJ1-2; no clear D gene. Per the germline V gene, CDR1 is MDHEN and CDR2 is SYDVKM. V was clipped by 6 bases and J by 5 bases, with 13 bases between them. This CDR3 is built from 13 residues. The CDR3 DNA follows: TGTGCCAGCAGGGCGGACGGGATTTATGGCTACACCTTC. This sequence encodes CASRADGIYGYTF.

The chain links TRBV13 to TRBJ2-7; 8 nucleotides match TRBD2. Unmatched junction bases numbered 1, after V lost 0 bases and J lost 3 bases. The germline gives CDR1 PRHDT, CDR2 FYEKMQ (reference sequence). The CDR3 sequence is 14 residues long. The CDR3 region has the DNA TGTGCCAGCAGCTTAGGACTAGCGGACTACGAGCAGTACTTC. Amino acids: CASSLGLADYEQYF.

The rearrangement uses TRBV4-2 and TRBJ2-7; 8 nucleotides line up with TRBD2. The trim removed 1 base at V and 7 bases at J, leaving 9 bases unmatched. This CDR3 contains 15 residues. Germline loops: CDR1 LGHNA, CDR2 YNFKEQ. The CDR3 is CASSQGGRGAAEQYF. CDR3 in DNA: TGTGCCAGCAGCCAAGGCGGGCGGGGGGCAGCGGAGCAGTACTTC.

The V gene is TRBV3-1 (or the pseudogene TRBV3-2), the J gene TRBJ2-2, with 14 bases aligning to TRBD2. CDR3 length equals 19 residues. The J segment lost 0 bases and the V segment lost 5 bases, leaving 8 bases of the junction unmatched. Per the germline V gene, CDR1 is LGHDT and CDR2 is YNNKEL (reference sequence). The CDR3 protein is CASSELGTSGGPNTGELFF. The CDR3 DNA follows: TGTGCCAGCAGCGAACTAGGGACTAGCGGGGGCCCGAACACCGGGGAGCTGTTTTTT.

The chain employs TRBV6-6 and TRBJ1-5; D call uncertain. Germline V gene sequence: CDR1 MNHNY, CDR2 SVGAGI (reference sequence). This CDR3 has 14 residues. The V end lost 4 bases, the J end lost 2 bases, and 9 bases lay between the germline ends. In nucleotides, the CDR3 is TGTGCCAGCAGTTTACCAGGCGGCAATCAGCCCCAGCATTTT. This gives the protein CASSLPGGNQPQHF.

This clone was found a few times. CDR3 coding DNA: TGTGCCAGCCGCCTGGAGAGCTCTGGAAACACCATATATTTT. Translated, it gives CASRLESSGNTIYF. The chain carries TRBV19 and TRBJ1-3; D is unresolved. The germline gives CDR1 LNHDA, CDR2 SQIVND (reference sequence). CDR3 length: 14 amino acids. Trimming pared 9 bases from V and 0 bases from J, leaving 12 bases between.

The chain is built from TRBV4-1 and TRBJ2-1; 9 bases match TRBD1. The CDR3 is 15 amino acids. Germline V gene sequence: CDR1 MGHRA, CDR2 YSYEKL. V shed 4 bases and J 7 bases; nucleotides not matched to a gene: 8. The CDR3 spells CASSPGQGLWNEQFF. CDR3 in DNA: TGCGCCAGCAGCCCGGGACAGGGTCTATGGAATGAGCAGTTCTTC.

The genes are TRBV7-2 and TRBJ2-7, with 9 bases matching TRBD2. J was trimmed by 4 bases and V by 2 bases; bases with no gene match: 6. The germline gives CDR1 SGHTA, CDR2 FQGNSA. The CDR3 sequence is 15 residues long. Here the CDR3 reads CASSLSSGGLYEQYF. The CDR3 DNA is TGTGCCAGCAGCTTAAGTAGCGGGGGATTGTACGAGCAGTACTTC. The whole variable domain, filled in from reference TRBV7-2 and TRBJ2-7, reads GAGVSQSPSNKVTEKGKDVELRCDPISGHTALYWYRQSLGQGLEFLIYFQGNSAPDKSGLPSDRFSAERTGGSVSTLTIQRTQQEDSAVYLCASSLSSGGLYEQYFGPGTRLTVT.